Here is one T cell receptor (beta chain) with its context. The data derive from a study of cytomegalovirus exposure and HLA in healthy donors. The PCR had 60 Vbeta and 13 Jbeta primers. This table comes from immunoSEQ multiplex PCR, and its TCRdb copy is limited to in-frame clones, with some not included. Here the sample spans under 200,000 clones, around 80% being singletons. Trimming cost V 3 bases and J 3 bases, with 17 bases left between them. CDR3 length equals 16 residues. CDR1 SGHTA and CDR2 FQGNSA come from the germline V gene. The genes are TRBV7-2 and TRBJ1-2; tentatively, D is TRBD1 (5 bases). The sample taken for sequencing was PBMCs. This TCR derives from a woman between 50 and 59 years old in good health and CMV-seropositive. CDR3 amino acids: CASSLRWGEGDYGYTF. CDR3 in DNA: TGTGCCAGCAGCTTGAGGTGGGGGGAAGGGGACTATGGCTACACCTTC.